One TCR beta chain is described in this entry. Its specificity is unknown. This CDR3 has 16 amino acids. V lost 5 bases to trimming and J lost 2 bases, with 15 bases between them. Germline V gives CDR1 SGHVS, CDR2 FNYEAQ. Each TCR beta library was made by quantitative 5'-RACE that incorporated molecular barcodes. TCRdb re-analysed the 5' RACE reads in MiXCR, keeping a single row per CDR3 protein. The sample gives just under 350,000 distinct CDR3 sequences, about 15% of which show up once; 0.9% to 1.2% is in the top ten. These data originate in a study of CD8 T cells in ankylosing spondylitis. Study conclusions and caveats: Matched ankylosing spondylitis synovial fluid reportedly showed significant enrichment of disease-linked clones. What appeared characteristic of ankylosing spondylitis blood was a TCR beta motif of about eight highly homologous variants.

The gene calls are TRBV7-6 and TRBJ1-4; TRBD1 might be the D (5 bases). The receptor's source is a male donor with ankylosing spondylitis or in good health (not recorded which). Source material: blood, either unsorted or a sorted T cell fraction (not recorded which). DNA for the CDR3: TGTGCCAGCAGCCCCCGGGGGGGGTCGACTAATGAAAAACTGTTTTTT. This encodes CASSPRGGSTNEKLFF. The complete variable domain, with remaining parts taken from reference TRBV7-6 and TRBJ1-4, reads GAGVSQSPRYKVTKRGQDVALRCDPISGHVSLYWYRQALGQGPEFLTYFNYEAQQDKSGLPNDRFSAERPEGSISTLTIQRTEQRDSAMYRCASSPRGGSTNEKLFFGSGTQLSVL.